There are many counts of the clone carrying this T cell receptor beta chain. This specimen belongs to a study of T-cell memory formation after mild COVID-19. Germline assignment: CDR1 SGHRS and CDR2 YFSETQ. The ends were cut back, 0 bases at V and 4 bases at J, with 17 bases in the middle. This CDR3 region has 17 residues. TCRdb re-called the 5' RACE reads through MiXCR, storing one row per CDR3 protein. The sample holds 130,000 to 150,000 distinct CDR3 sequences; 6% to 7% are singletons and the top ten take about 2.1%. The sequenced material came from PBMCs or a T cell subset sorted from them (not recorded which). The receptor was derived from an adult woman who had mild COVID-19 (a few samples of this study predate the infection). Cell type and time point are not known. This sequence joins TRBV5-1 and TRBJ2-1; D is undetermined. The CDR3 DNA reads as TGCGCCAGCAGCTTGGGGCCTCAGAGCGCCCTATACAATGAGCAGTTCTTC. It codes for CASSLGPQSALYNEQFF.